This passage covers 18 T cell receptor beta chains from one sample sequenced in a study of identical twins. TCRdb re-called the 5' RACE reads with MiXCR, one entry per CDR3 protein. The top ten hold about 1.5% of the sample, which has 550,000 to 800,000 distinct CDR3 sequences, roughly 7.2% seen once. These same data were also listed under a study on yellow fever vaccine responses in identical twins.

The source material was PBMCs. All receptors derive from a woman younger than 30 in good health.

This clonotype turned up a few times. The genes are TRBV12-3 or TRBV12-4 and TRBJ1-5; D gene unclear. This CDR3 has 14 residues. V was shortened by 2 bases and J by 7 bases, with 12 bases between the two germline ends. CDR3 loop: CASSLTSRRQPQHF. Written as DNA, the CDR3 is TGTGCCAGCAGTTTAACTTCCAGACGACAGCCCCAGCATTTT.

This clonotype was counted ten times or more. The chain combines TRBV11-3 with TRBJ1-5; D unresolved. Trimming left V 1 base short and J 4 bases short, with 14 bases between. The CDR3 extends over 16 amino acids. CDR1 SGHNT and CDR2 YENEEA come from the germline V gene. The CDR3 protein is CASSLVATIGNQPQHF. CDR3 bases: TGTGCCAGCAGCTTAGTAGCCACGATAGGGAATCAGCCCCAGCATTTT.

In its sample, this clonotype was seen a few times. The chain combines TRBV20-1 with TRBJ2-3; a weak D match, TRBD2 (6 bases). The CDR3 runs to 17 residues. Germline CDR1 DFQATT, CDR2 SNEGSKA (reference sequence). Trimming shortened V by 3 bases and J by 2 bases, and 21 bases separated the two germline ends. CDR3 sequence (DNA): TGCAGTGCTAGGGGGGGTTCACCCGGGACCTACACAGATACGCAGTATTTT. Its protein product is CSARGGSPGTYTDTQYF.

This clonotype was seen repeatedly, ten times or more. V gene TRBV2 combines with J gene TRBJ2-7, with D possibly matching TRBD2 (6 bases). V gave up 3 bases and J gave up 7 bases, with 19 bases separating them. CDR3 length equals 15 residues. CDR1 is SNHLY, CDR2 FYNNEI, per germline. The CDR3 region has the DNA TGTGCCAGCAGTGACGGGACCGGCGCGGGGAGGGAGCAGTACGTC. Translated: CASSDGTGAGREQYV.

This clonotype has just a few counts. The chain links TRBV2 to TRBJ2-3, with TRBD2 identical over 10 bases. The CDR3 is made up of 15 amino acids. The J segment lost 5 bases and the V segment lost 7 bases, leaving 9 bases of the junction unmatched. Per germline, CDR1 SNHLY and CDR2 FYNNEI. CDR3 in DNA: TGTGCCAGCAAGGGTAGGGCTAGCGGGAGAGATACGCAGTATTTT. This sequence encodes CASKGRASGRDTQYF.

At least ten counts were recorded for this clonotype. The chain joins TRBV5-5 to TRBJ2-7, with D perhaps TRBD1 (5 bases). V was clipped by 4 bases and J by 1 base, with 15 bases between them. From germline, CDR1 is SGHKS and CDR2 YYEKEE (reference sequence). This CDR3 region has 15 residues. The CDR3 DNA reads as TGTGCCAGCAGCGTGACCGCGCAGGGATCCTACGAGCAGTACTTC. This sequence encodes CASSVTAQGSYEQYF. Full variable domain (rest looked up from reference TRBV5-5 and TRBJ2-7): DAGVTQSPTHLIKTRGQQVTLRCSPISGHKSVSWYQQVLGQGPQFIFQYYEKEERGRGNFPDRFSARQFPNYSSELNVNALLLGDSALYLCASSVTAQGSYEQYFGPGTRLTVT.

The chain employs TRBV12-3 or TRBV12-4 and TRBJ2-2; D not certain. This CDR3 spans 14 amino acids. Between the trimmed V and J ends, which lost 7 bases and 4 bases, there was a span of 13 bases. In DNA form, the CDR3 reads TGTGCCAGCACCAAAAGCAGGCTCACCGGGGAGCTGTTTTTT. This encodes CASTKSRLTGELFF.

This clonotype turned up a few times. The chain joins TRBV20-1 to TRBJ1-1; TRBD1 is a possible D gene (6 bases). Germline CDR1 reads DFQATT; CDR2 reads SNEGSKA (reference sequence). Trimming removed 8 bases from V and 2 bases from J, with 15 bases in between. This CDR3 contains 13 residues. The CDR3 sequence is CSPFGQRNTEAFF. DNA for the CDR3: TGCAGTCCCTTTGGACAGCGTAACACTGAAGCTTTCTTT.

In this sample, this clonotype turned up a few times. The chain employs TRBV6-1 and TRBJ1-2, with 7 nucleotides matching TRBD1. J gave up 5 bases and V 7 bases, and 10 bases lay outside the gene matches. CDR3 length: 14 residues. Per germline, CDR1 MNHNS and CDR2 SASEGT. CDR3 nucleotides: TGTGCCAGCACCCGAACAGGGGTGAATTATGGCTACACCTTC. Encoded protein: CASTRTGVNYGYTF.

This clonotype was seen more than once but under ten times. The V gene is TRBV12-3 or TRBV12-4, the J gene TRBJ1-1; D is unclear. The V gene lost 2 bases and the J gene lost 2 bases, with 18 bases spanning the gap. The CDR3 contains 17 residues. This chain's CDR3 is CASSLFGWRGANTEAFF. In nucleotides, the CDR3 is TGTGCCAGCAGTTTATTTGGGTGGCGAGGAGCAAACACTGAAGCTTTCTTT.

The chain is built from TRBV28 and TRBJ2-1; D unresolved. Germline V gene data show CDR1 as MDHEN and CDR2 as SYDVKM. This CDR3 comprises 18 residues. Trimming shortened V by 5 bases and J by 0 bases, and 20 bases separated the two germline ends. CDR3 amino acids: CASSPYLLGGYSYNEQFF. In DNA form, the CDR3 reads TGTGCCAGCAGTCCCTATCTGCTTGGCGGCTACTCCTACAATGAGCAGTTCTTC. Combining the CDR3 with reference TRBV28 and TRBJ2-1 gives the whole variable domain DVKVTQSSRYLVKRTGEKVFLECVQDMDHENMFWYRQDPGLGLRLIYFSYDVKMKEKGDIPEGYSVSREKKERFSLILESASTNQTSMYLCASSPYLLGGYSYNEQFFGPGTRLTVL.

This clonotype was detected many times. The J gene is TRBJ2-1, the V gene TRBV10-1; 11 positions agree with TRBD2. V lost 6 bases and J lost 1; bases outside the gene matches: 5. Germline CDR1 reads WNHNN; CDR2 reads SYGVQD (reference sequence). The CDR3 extends over 16 amino acids. Written as DNA, the CDR3 is TGCGCCAGCAGCACCGGGACTAGCGGATCCTACAATGAGCAGTTCTTC. As protein: CASSTGTSGSYNEQFF.

V gene TRBV29-1 combines with J gene TRBJ2-1; 11 bases line up with TRBD2. The CDR3 is 14 residues long. Germline CDR1 SQVTM, CDR2 ANQGSEA. J gave up 9 bases and V 5 bases, and 9 bases lay outside the gene matches. CDR3 nucleotides: TGCAGCGTTACCTTAGCGGGGGGGCCGAGTGAGCAGTTCTTC. As protein: CSVTLAGGPSEQFF.

This clonotype showed up many times. The V gene is TRBV10-3, the J gene TRBJ2-2; TRBD2 aligns across 9 bases. Germline CDR1 ENHRY, CDR2 SYGVKD. The CDR3 totals 16 residues. Losses at the gene ends were 5 bases for V and 0 bases for J; bases not matched to a gene: 4. The CDR3 protein is CAISRAGGANTGELFF. The CDR3 DNA reads as TGTGCCATCAGTCGAGCGGGGGGCGCGAACACCGGGGAGCTGTTTTTT.

This clonotype was detected only a few times. This chain joins TRBV5-5 and TRBJ2-4; 7 nucleotides align to TRBD2. The germline CDR1 and CDR2 sequences are SGHKS and YYEKEE (reference sequence). The CDR3 is 16 amino acids. With V trimmed by 1 base and J by 1 base, 5 bases remained unmatched. CDR3 in DNA: TGTGCCAGCAGCTTGATGGCGGGAGACGCCAAAAACATTCAGTACTTC. Its translation: CASSLMAGDAKNIQYF.

This clonotype was observed at least ten times. The V gene is TRBV10-3, the J gene TRBJ2-5, with 11 positions matching TRBD2. The CDR3 consists of 17 residues. Trimming at V came to 4 bases and at J to 1 base, leaving 8 bases not matched to a gene. Per the germline V gene, CDR1 is ENHRY and CDR2 is SYGVKD. Written as DNA, the CDR3 is TGTGCCATCAGTGCACACGCCGGGACTAGCGGCCAAGAGACCCAGTACTTC. Residues: CAISAHAGTSGQETQYF.

The sample holds a few counts of this clonotype. This sequence joins TRBV7-9 and TRBJ1-2; no firm D call. CDR3 length: 15 residues. V was cut by 2 bases and J by 3 bases, with 13 bases left in between. From germline, CDR1 is SEHNR and CDR2 FQNEAQ (reference sequence). The CDR3 reads CASSLRREVYYGYTF. For the CDR3, the DNA is TGTGCCAGCAGCTTAAGGCGGGAAGTCTACTATGGCTACACCTTC.

The chain joins TRBV7-9 to TRBJ2-5; possible D gene TRBD1, 6 bases. This CDR3 has 15 amino acids. V lost 5 bases, J lost 5 bases, and 18 bases lay in between. Per germline, CDR1 SEHNR and CDR2 FQNEAQ (reference sequence). CDR3 sequence (DNA): TGTGCCAGCAGCCCCCAAGGGGGACATCCGGAGACCCAGTACTTC. This sequence encodes CASSPQGGHPETQYF.